This T cell receptor beta chain came from a study of OX40 agonist ivuxolimab in advanced cancers. Looking at the study overall: Three patients responded partially, comprising one with hepatocellular carcinoma and two with cutaneous melanoma. Study-wide points: Normalized T-cell clonal expansion was also low in some nonresponders. CD8+ T cells were the subset that, on average, had more expanded clones than CD4+. There was clonal expansion of CD4+ and CD8+ blood T cells by week 6 at 0.1 to 3.0 mg/kg.

Only in-frame clones appear in the TCRdb table, and some are missing; sequencing was by immunoSEQ multiplex PCR. The repertoire holds 65,000 to 75,000 clones, with nearly 90% as singletons. Points on this clone: Its antigen is not known.

The V gene's germline CDR1 is MNHNS and CDR2 SASEGT. The ends lost 7 bases at V and 12 bases at J; junction bases unmatched: 10. CDR3 length: 13 residues. This sample comprised CD4+ or CD8+ T cells sorted from blood, obtained in a trial of the OX40 agonist ivuxolimab. The sequence was obtained from an adult with an advanced solid tumor such as melanoma, head and neck, liver or kidney cancer. The chain links TRBV6-1 to TRBJ2-7; TRBD2 matches 12 bases. The CDR3 reads CASIPLTSGSWYF. DNA of the CDR3: TGTGCCAGCATACCATTGACTAGCGGGAGTTGGTACTTC.